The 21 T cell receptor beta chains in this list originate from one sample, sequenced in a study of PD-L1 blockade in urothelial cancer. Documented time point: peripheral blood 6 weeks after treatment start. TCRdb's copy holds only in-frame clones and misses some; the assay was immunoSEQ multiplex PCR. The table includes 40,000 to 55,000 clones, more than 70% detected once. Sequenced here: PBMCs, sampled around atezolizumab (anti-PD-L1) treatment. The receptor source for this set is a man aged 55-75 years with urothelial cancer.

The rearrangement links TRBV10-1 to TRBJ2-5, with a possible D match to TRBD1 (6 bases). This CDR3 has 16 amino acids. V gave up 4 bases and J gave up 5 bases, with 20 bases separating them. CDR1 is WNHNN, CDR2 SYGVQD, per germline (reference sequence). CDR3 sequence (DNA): TGCGCCAGCAGTGCGACGGCAGGGGAATTTAGGGAGACCCAGTACTTC. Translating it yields CASSATAGEFRETQYF.

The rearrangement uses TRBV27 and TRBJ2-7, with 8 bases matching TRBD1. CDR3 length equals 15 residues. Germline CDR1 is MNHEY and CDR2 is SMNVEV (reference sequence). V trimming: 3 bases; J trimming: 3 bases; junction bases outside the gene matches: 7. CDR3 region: CASSFRGQGSYEQYF. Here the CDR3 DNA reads TGTGCCAGCAGTTTCCGAGGACAGGGCAGCTACGAGCAGTACTTC.

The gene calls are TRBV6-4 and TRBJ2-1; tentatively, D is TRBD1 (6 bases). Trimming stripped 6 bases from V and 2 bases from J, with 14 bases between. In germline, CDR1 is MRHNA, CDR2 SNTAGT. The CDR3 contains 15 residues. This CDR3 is CASRPQGVPYNEQFF. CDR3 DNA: TGTGCCAGCAGGCCACAGGGTGTTCCCTACAATGAGCAGTTCTTC.

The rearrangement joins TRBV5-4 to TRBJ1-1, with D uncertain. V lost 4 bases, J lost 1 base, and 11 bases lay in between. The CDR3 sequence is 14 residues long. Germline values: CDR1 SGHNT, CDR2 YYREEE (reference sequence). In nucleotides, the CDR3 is TGTGCCAGCAGCCCCCTTCGGAGGAACACTGAAGCTTTCTTT. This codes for CASSPLRRNTEAFF.

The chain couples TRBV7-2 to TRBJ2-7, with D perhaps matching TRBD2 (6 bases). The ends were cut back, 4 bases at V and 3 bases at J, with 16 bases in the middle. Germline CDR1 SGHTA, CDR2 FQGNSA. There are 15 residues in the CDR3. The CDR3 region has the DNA TGTGCCAGCAGCTCCATTGGGACTCCCAACTACGAGCAGTACTTC. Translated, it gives CASSSIGTPNYEQYF.

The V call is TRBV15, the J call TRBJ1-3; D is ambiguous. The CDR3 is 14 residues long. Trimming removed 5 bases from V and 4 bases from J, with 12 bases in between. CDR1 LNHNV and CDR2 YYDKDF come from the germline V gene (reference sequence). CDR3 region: CATSLGPRGNTIYF. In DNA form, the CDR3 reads TGTGCCACCAGCCTCGGTCCGAGGGGAAACACCATATATTTT.

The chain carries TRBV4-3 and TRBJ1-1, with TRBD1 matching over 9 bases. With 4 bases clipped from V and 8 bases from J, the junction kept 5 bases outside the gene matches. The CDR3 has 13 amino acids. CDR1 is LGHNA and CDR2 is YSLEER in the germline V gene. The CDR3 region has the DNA TGCGCCAGCAGCCCGGGACAGGGAGCCGAAGCTTTCTTT. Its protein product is CASSPGQGAEAFF.

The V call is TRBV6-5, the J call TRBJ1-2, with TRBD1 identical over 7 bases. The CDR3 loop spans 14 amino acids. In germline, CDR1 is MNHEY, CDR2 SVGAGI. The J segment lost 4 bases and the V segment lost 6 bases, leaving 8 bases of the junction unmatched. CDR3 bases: TGTGCCAGCAGCCGACAGGGAATTGTCTATGGCTACACCTTC. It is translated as CASSRQGIVYGYTF.

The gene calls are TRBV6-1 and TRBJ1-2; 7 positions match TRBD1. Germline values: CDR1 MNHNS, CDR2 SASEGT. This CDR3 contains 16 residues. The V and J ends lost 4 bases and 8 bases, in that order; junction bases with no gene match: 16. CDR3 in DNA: TGTGCCAGCAGTGTCGGGACAGCCGGCGGTAGAATGGGCTACACCTTC. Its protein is CASSVGTAGGRMGYTF.

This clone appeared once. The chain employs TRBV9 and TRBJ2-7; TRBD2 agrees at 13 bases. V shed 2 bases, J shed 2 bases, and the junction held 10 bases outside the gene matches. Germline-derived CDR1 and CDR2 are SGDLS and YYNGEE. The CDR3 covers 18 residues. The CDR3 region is CASSVEPGLAGAPYEQYF. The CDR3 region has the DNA TGTGCCAGCAGCGTCGAACCCGGACTAGCGGGGGCCCCCTACGAGCAGTACTTC.

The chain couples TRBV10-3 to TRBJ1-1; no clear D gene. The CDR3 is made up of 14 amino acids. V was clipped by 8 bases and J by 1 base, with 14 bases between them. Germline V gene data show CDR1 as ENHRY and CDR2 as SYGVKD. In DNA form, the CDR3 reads TGTGCCATCCAGGCAGGCTCCAAGAACACTGAAGCTTTCTTT. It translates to CAIQAGSKNTEAFF.

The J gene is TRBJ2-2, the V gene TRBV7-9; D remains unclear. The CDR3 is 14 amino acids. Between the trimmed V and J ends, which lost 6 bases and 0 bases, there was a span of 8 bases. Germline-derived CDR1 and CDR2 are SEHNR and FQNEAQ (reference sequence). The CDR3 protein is CASSLTANTGELFF. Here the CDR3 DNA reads TGTGCCAGCAGTCTCACAGCGAACACCGGGGAGCTGTTTTTT.

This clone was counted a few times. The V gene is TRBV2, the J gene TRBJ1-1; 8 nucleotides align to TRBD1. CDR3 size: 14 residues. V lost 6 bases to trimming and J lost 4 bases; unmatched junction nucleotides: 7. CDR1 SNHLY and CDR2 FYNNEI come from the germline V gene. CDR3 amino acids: CASRGQALSTEAFF. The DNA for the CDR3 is TGTGCCAGCAGGGGACAGGCCTTGAGCACTGAAGCTTTCTTT.

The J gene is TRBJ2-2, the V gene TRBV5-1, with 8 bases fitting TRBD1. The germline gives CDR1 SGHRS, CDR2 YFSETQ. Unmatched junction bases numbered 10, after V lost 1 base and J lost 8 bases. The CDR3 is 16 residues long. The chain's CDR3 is CASSLQDRARGGELFF. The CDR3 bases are TGCGCCAGCAGCTTGCAGGACAGGGCCCGAGGGGGGGAGCTGTTTTTT.

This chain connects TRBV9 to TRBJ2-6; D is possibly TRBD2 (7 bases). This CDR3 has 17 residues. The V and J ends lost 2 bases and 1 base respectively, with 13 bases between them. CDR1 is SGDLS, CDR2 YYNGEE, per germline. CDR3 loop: CASSVRGGESGANVLTF. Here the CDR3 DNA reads TGTGCCAGCAGCGTGAGGGGGGGCGAGTCTGGGGCCAACGTCCTGACTTTC.

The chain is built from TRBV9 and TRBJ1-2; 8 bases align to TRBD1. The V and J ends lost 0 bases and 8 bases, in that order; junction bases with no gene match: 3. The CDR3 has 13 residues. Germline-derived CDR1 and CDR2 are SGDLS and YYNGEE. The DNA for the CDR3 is TGTGCCAGCAGCGTAGGGGACAGGAGAGGCTACACCTTC. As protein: CASSVGDRRGYTF.

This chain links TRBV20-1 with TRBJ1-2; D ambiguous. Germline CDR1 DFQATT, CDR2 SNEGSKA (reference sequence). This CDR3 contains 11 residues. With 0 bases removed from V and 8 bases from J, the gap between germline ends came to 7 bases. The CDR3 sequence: CSARDPVGYTF. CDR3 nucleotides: TGCAGTGCTAGAGATCCGGTGGGCTACACCTTC.

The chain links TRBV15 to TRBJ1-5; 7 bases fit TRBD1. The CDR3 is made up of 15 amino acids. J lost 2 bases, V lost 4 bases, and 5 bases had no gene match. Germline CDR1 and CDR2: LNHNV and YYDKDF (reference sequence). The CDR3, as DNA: TGTGCCACCAGCATTACCGGGACAGGCAATCAGCCCCAGCATTTT. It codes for CATSITGTGNQPQHF.

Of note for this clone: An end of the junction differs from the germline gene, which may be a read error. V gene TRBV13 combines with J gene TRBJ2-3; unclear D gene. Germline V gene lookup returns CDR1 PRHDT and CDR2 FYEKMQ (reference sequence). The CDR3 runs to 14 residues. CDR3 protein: CASTLGGSTDTQYF. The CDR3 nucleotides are TGTGCCAGCACCTTAGGCGGTAGCACAGATACGCAGTATTTT.

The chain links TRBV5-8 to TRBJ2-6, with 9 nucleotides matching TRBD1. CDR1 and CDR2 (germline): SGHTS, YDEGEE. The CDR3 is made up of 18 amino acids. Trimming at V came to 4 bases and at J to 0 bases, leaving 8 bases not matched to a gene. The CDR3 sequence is CASSATGTGHSGANVLTF. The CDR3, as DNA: TGTGCCAGCAGCGCAACCGGGACAGGGCACTCTGGGGCCAACGTCCTGACTTTC.

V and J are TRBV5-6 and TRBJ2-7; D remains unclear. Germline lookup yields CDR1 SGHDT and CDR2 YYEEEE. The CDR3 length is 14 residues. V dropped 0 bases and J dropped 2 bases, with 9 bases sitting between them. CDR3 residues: CASSLDGHPYEQYF. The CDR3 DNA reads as TGTGCCAGCAGCTTGGACGGTCACCCCTACGAGCAGTACTTC.